The rows below give T cell receptor beta chains drawn from one sample of a study of blood T cells in healthy people across ages. TCRdb passed the 5' RACE reads through MiXCR, listing each CDR3 protein once. The sample has 550,000 to 800,000 distinct CDR3 sequences; about 30% are singletons. Source material: blood. These receptors came from an elderly woman in good health. CDR3s include the opening cysteine and the closing phenylalanine or tryptophan. The listing skips clone size in some rows; elsewhere it reads once, few, many or a size class.

abundance	v_gene	j_gene	CDR3aa
few	TRBV18	TRBJ2-7	CAGSPRPGPYEQYF
many	TRBV5-1	TRBJ2-7	CASSSGSPYEQYF
few	TRBV20-1	TRBJ1-5	CSANPSNQPQHF
NA	TRBV7-2	TRBJ2-5	CASSAGRRRGAQETQYF
many	TRBV20-1	TRBJ2-1	CSARDRQSSSYNEQFF
many	TRBV20-1	TRBJ2-5	CSARAVGGGAFETQYF
many	TRBV25-1	TRBJ1-2	CAGRSGYTF
few	TRBV5-1	TRBJ2-1	CASSLETGFWDEQFF
many	TRBV5-1	TRBJ2-3	CASSLGGTSGGTDTQYF
NA	TRBV7-2	TRBJ1-2	CASSRKLIIDRNTGYTF
NA	TRBV5-1	TRBJ1-4	CASSDPGKGLFF
many	TRBV25-1	TRBJ2-5	CASSAAETQYF
NA	TRBV29-1	TRBJ1-1	CSVYTGIGTTEAFF
many	TRBV9	TRBJ2-5	CASSVEGGRYQETQYF
few	TRBV28	TRBJ1-6	CASQTGGGLNSPLHF
many	TRBV5-1	TRBJ1-6	CASSFGTGLNSPLHF
once	TRBV19	TRBJ1-1	CASSIDGTANTEAFF
NA	TRBV6-5	TRBJ1-2	CASGRDSQANYGYTF
few	TRBV7-2	TRBJ1-2	CASSRPNTGGDYGYTF
many	TRBV7-2	TRBJ1-2	CASSPTGQVSGGYTF
many	TRBV7-6	TRBJ2-1	CASSPTIYNEQFF
NA	TRBV12-3/TRBV12-4	TRBJ2-3	CASILSETSTDTQYF
NA	TRBV3-1	TRBJ2-3	CASSQEAGLAGAQDTQYF
NA	TRBV5-4	TRBJ1-5	CASSDSHRSNQPQHF
many	TRBV7-8	TRBJ2-7	CASSPRGLIDPYEQYF
few	TRBV7-2	TRBJ2-2	CASSSQGHSGELFF